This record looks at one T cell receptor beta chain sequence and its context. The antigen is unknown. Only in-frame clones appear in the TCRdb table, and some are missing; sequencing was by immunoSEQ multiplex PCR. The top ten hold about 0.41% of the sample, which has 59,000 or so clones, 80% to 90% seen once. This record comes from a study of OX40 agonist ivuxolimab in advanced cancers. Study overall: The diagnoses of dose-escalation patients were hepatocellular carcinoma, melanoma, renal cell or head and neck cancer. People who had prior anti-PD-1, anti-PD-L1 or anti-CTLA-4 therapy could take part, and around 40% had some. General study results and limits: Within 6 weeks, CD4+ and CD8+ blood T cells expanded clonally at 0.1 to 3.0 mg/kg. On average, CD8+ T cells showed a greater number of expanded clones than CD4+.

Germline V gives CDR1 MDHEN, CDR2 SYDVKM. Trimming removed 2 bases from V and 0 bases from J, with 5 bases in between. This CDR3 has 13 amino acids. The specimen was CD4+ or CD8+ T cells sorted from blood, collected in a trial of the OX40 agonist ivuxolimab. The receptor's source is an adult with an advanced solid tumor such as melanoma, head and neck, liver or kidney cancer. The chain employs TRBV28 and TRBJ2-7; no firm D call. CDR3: CASSLAVSYEQYF. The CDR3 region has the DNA TGTGCCAGCAGTTTAGCGGTCTCCTACGAGCAGTACTTC. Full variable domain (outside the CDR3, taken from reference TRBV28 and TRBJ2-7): DVKVTQSSRYLVKRTGEKVFLECVQDMDHENMFWYRQDPGLGLRLIYFSYDVKMKEKGDIPEGYSVSREKKERFSLILESASTNQTSMYLCASSLAVSYEQYFGPGTRLTVT.